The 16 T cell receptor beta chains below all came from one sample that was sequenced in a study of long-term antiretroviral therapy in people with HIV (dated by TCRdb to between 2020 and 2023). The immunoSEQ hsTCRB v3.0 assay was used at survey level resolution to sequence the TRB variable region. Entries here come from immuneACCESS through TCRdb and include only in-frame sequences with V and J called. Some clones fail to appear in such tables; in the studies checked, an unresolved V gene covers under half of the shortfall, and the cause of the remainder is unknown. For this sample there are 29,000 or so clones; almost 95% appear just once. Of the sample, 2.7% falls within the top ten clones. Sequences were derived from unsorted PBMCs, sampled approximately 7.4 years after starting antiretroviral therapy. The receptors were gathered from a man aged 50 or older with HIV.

The CDR3 spells CASTDRDRGYEQYF. CDR3 DNA sequence: TGTGCCAGCACCGACCGGGACAGGGGGTATGAGCAGTACTTC. This chain joins TRBV6-6 and TRBJ2-5, with 11 positions matching TRBD1. Germline lookup yields CDR1 MNHNY and CDR2 SVGAGI (reference sequence). The CDR3 length is 14 residues. The V and J ends lost 7 bases and 11 bases, in that order; junction bases with no gene match: 12.

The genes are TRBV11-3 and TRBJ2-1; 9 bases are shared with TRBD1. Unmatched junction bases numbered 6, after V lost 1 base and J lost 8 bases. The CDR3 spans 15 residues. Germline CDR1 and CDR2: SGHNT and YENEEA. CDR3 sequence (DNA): TGTGCCAGCAGCTTAGGACGACAGGGGGGCGATGAGCAGTTCTTC. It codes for CASSLGRQGGDEQFF.

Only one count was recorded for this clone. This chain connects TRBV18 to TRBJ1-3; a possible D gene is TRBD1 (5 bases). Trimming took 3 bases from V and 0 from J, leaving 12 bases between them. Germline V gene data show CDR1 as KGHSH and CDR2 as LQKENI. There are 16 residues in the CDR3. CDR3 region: CASSPRVLSSGNTIYF. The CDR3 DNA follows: TGTGCCAGCTCACCCAGGGTACTTTCCTCTGGAAACACCATATATTTT.

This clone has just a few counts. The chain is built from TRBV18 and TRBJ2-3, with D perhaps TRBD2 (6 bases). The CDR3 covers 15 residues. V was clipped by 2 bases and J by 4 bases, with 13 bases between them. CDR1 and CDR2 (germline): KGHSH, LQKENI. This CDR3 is CASSPWGEAADTQYF. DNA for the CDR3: TGTGCCAGCTCACCATGGGGGGAGGCGGCAGATACGCAGTATTTT.

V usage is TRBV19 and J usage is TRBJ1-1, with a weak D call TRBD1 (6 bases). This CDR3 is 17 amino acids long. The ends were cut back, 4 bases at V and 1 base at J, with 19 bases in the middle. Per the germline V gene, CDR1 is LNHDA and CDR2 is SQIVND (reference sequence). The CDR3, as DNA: TGTGCCAGTAGTACATGGGGGAGGGGGTTGAAGAACACTGAAGCTTTCTTT. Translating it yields CASSTWGRGLKNTEAFF.

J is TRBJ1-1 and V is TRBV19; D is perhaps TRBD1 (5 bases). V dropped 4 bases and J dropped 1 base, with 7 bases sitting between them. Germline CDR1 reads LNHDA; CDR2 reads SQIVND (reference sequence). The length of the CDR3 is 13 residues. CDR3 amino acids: CASSTTANTEAFF. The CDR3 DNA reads TGTGCCAGTAGTACGACAGCGAACACTGAAGCTTTCTTT.

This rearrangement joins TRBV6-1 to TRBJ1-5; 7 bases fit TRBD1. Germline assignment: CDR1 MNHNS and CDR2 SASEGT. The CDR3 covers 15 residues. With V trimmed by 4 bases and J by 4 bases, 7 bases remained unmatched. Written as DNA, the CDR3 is TGTGCCAGCAGTGTAGGGCCAGGGGGGAATCAGCCCCAGCATTTT. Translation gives CASSVGPGGNQPQHF.

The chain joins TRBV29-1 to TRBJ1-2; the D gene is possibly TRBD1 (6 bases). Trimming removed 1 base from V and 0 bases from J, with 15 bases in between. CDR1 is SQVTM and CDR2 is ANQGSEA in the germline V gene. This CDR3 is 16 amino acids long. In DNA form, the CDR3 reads TGCAGCGTTGAAGCCCCCGGGACAACATCTAACTATGGCTACACCTTC. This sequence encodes CSVEAPGTTSNYGYTF.

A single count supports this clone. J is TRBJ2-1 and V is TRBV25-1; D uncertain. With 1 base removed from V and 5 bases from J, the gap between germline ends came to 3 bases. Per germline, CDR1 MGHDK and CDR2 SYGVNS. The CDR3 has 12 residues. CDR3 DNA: TGTGCCAGCAGTGAATCGGACAATGAGCAGTTCTTC. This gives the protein CASSESDNEQFF.

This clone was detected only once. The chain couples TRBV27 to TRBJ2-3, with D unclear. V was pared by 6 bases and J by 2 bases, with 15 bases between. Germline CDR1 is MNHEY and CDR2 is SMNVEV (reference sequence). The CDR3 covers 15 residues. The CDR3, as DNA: TGTGCCAGCAGCCCGGGCCTTGCCTTCACAGATACGCAGTATTTT. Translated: CASSPGLAFTDTQYF.

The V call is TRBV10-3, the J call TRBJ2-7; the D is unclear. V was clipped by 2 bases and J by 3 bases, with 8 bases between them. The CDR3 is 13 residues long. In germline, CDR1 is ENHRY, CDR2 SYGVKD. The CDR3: CAISEGPSYEQYF. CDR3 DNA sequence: TGTGCCATCAGTGAGGGACCGAGCTACGAGCAGTACTTC.

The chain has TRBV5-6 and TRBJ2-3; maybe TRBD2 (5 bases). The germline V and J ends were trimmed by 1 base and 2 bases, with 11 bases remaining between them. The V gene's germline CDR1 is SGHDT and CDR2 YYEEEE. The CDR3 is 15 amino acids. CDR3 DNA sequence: TGTGCCAGCAGCTTGCGGCGGGTGTTCACAGATACGCAGTATTTT. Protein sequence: CASSLRRVFTDTQYF.

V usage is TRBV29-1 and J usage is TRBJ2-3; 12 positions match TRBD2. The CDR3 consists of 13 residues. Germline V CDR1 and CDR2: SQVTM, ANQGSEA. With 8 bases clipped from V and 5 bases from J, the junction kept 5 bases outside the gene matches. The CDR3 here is CSITSGGRDTQYF. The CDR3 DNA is TGCAGCATCACTAGCGGGGGGAGAGATACGCAGTATTTT.

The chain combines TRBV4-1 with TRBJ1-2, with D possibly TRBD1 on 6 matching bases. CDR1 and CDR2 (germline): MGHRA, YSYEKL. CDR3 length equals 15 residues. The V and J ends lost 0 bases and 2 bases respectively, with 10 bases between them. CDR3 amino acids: CASSQDDRRNYGYTF. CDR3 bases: TGCGCCAGCAGCCAAGATGACAGGCGGAACTATGGCTACACCTTC.

CDR3 region: CASSQREGGYNEQFF. The CDR3 region has the DNA TGCGCCAGCAGCCAAAGGGAGGGCGGCTACAATGAGCAGTTCTTC. This chain connects TRBV4-3 to TRBJ2-1; 7 bases are a match to TRBD2. The V and J ends lost 2 bases and 3 bases, in that order; junction bases with no gene match: 4. The CDR3 runs to 15 residues. Germline V lookup: CDR1 LGHNA, CDR2 YSLEER.

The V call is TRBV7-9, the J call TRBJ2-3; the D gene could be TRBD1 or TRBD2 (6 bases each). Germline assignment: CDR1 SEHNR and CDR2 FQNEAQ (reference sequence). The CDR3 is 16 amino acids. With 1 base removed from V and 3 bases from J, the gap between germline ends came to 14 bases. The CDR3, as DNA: TGTGCCAGCAGCTTAGAGGGGGGCCATCCTACAGATACGCAGTATTTT. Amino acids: CASSLEGGHPTDTQYF.